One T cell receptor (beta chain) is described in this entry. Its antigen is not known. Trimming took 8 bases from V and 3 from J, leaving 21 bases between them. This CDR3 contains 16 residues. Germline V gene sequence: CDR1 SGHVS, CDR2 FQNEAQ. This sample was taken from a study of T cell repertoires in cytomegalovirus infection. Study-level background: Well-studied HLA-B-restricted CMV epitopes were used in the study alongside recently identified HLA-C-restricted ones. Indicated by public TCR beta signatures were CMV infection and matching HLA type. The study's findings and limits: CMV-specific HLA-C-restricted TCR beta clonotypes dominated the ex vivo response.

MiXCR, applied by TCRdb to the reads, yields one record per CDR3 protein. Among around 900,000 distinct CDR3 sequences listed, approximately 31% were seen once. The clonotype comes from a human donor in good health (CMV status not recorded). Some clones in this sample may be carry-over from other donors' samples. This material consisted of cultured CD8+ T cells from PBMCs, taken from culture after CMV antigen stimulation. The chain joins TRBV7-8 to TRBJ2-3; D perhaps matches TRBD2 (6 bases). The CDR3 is CASGGNRDGGTDTQYF. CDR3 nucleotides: TGTGCCAGCGGCGGAAACCGGGACGGGGGAACAGATACGCAGTATTTT.